This TCR beta chain was sequenced during a study of Ad26.COV2.S vaccination and SARS-CoV-2 variants. The CDR3 has 14 residues. Trimming removed 2 bases from V and 7 bases from J, with 11 bases in between. Germline CDR1 SEHNR, CDR2 FQNEAQ (reference sequence). The method was immunoSEQ multiplex PCR; TCRdb's version includes in-frame clones alone and lacks a portion of them. The repertoire holds roughly 320,000 clones, with 85% as singletons. Regarding this clone: Its antigen is unknown.

Documented treatment: around 19 received Ad26.COV2.S at low or high dose, single or two shots; roughly 5 received placebo; per-sample allocation not given. The samples date from day 63 after the first vaccine or placebo injection. An Ad26 vector that expressed Wuhan-strain SARS-CoV-2 spike constituted the vaccine. Whole-study results and caveats: Researchers reported similar non-spike TCR breadth in vaccine and placebo recipients. The placebo group had lower spike-specific TCR breadth than the vaccine recipients did.

The TCR originated in a person aged 18-65 years who received the Ad26.COV2.S COVID-19 vaccine or a placebo. Source: peripheral blood, taken in a trial of Ad26.COV2.S vaccine versus placebo. The gene calls are TRBV7-9 and TRBJ2-2; TRBD2 is a possible D gene (6 bases). Written as DNA, the CDR3 is TGTGCCAGCAGCTTATCGGGGGACCACGGGGAGCTGTTTTTT. It specifies CASSLSGDHGELFF.